This TCR beta chain was recorded in a study of cytomegalovirus exposure and HLA in healthy donors. Study-level points and caveats: When a later analysis was performed, an Asian-associated ancestry cluster reportedly had fewer N-insertions than the 666-donor mean.

This CDR3 spans 13 amino acids. The germline gives CDR1 KGHSH, CDR2 LQKENI. Deletions cut 6 bases from V and 1 base from J, with 9 bases between. The donors were healthy bone marrow donors. In regard to this clone: Antigen specificity is unknown.

Both 60 Vbeta primers and 13 Jbeta primers went into the PCR. The assay was immunoSEQ multiplex PCR, and TCRdb's table has in-frame clones only and misses some. The sample shows just over 200,000 clones, 82% of them seen only once. The J gene is TRBJ1-1, the V gene TRBV18; D gene uncertain. The receptor was isolated from a middle-aged woman in good health and CMV-seronegative. The sample comprised PBMCs. The CDR3 reads CASSQQENTEAFF. In DNA, the CDR3 is TGTGCCAGCTCCCAGCAGGAGAACACTGAAGCTTTCTTT.